Listed here are 22 T cell receptor beta chains from one sample, sequenced in a study of blood T cell repertoires in COVID-19. Clones were read by immunoSEQ multiplex PCR, and TCRdb kept only the in-frame ones, dropping some. This repertoire shows just over 300,000 clones, roughly nine tenths found once; its top ten account for 1.5% to 2%. The sequenced material came from peripheral blood. The receptors originated from a woman aged 25 to 45 with COVID-19, enrolled during active disease.

The chain carries TRBV6-5 and TRBJ1-1; the match to TRBD1 covers 7 bases. Looked up from germline, CDR1 is MNHEY and CDR2 is SVGAGI. The length of the CDR3 is 12 residues. Losses at the gene ends were 5 bases for V and 6 bases for J; bases not matched to a gene: 3. CDR3 residues: CASSPQGSEAFF. The CDR3 coding sequence is TGTGCCAGCAGTCCACAGGGGTCTGAAGCTTTCTTT.

The chain combines TRBV9 with TRBJ2-1; 12 bases match TRBD2. The CDR3 runs to 17 residues. Trimming took 4 bases from V and 2 from J; bases not matched to a gene: 7. CDR1 and CDR2 from the germline V gene are SGDLS and YYNGEE. The CDR3 nucleotides are TGTGCCAGCAGCTCAGGACTAGCGGGGACAACCTACAATGAGCAGTTCTTC. It codes for CASSSGLAGTTYNEQFF.

V gene TRBV7-9 combines with J gene TRBJ2-1; TRBD1 agrees at 8 bases. Trimming removed 4 bases from V and 2 bases from J; junction bases left unmatched: 7. The V gene's germline CDR1 is SEHNR and CDR2 FQNEAQ (reference sequence). This CDR3 is built from 16 residues. CDR3 in amino acids: CASSSEDRAPYNEQFF. In DNA form, the CDR3 reads TGTGCCAGCAGCTCCGAGGACAGGGCGCCCTACAATGAGCAGTTCTTC.

The V and J genes are TRBV19 and TRBJ1-5; a weak D match, TRBD1 (5 bases). Trimming shortened V by 3 bases and J by 0 bases, and 9 bases separated the two germline ends. There are 15 residues in the CDR3. Germline V CDR1 and CDR2: LNHDA, SQIVND (reference sequence). CDR3 bases: TGTGCCAGTAGTATGACAGATTATAGCAATCAGCCCCAGCATTTT. This codes for CASSMTDYSNQPQHF. The full variable domain, completed using reference TRBV19 and TRBJ1-5, is DGGITQSPKYLFRKEGQNVTLSCEQNLNHDAMYWYRQDPGQGLRLIYYSQIVNDFQKGDIAEGYSVSREKKESFPLTVTSAQKNPTAFYLCASSMTDYSNQPQHFGDGTRLSIL.

This rearrangement joins TRBV28 to TRBJ1-4; D possibly corresponds to TRBD1 (6 bases). V shed 5 bases and J shed 4 bases, with 14 bases lying between them. The CDR3 length is 15 residues. Germline V CDR1 and CDR2: MDHEN, SYDVKM. This chain's CDR3 is CASSLRQEINEKLFF. For the CDR3, the DNA is TGTGCCAGCAGTCTAAGACAGGAAATTAATGAAAAACTGTTTTTT.

The J gene is TRBJ1-6, the V gene TRBV28; the D gene is possibly TRBD1 (5 bases). This CDR3 has 16 residues. V shed 4 bases and J shed 0 bases, with 10 bases lying between them. The V gene's germline CDR1 is MDHEN and CDR2 SYDVKM. DNA for the CDR3: TGTGCCAGCAGTTCCAGGGTCTACTCCTATAATTCACCCCTCCACTTT. Protein sequence: CASSSRVYSYNSPLHF.

The chain employs TRBV2 and TRBJ1-4; D perhaps matches TRBD1 (5 bases). The ends were cut back, 3 bases at V and 2 bases at J, with 10 bases in the middle. Germline CDR1 and CDR2: SNHLY and FYNNEI. This CDR3 has 15 residues. This CDR3 is CASSDKGLTNEKLFF. CDR3 nucleotides: TGTGCCAGCAGTGATAAGGGGCTCACTAATGAAAAACTGTTTTTT.

This clone was seen once. J is TRBJ1-1 and V is TRBV6-5, with D perhaps TRBD1 (6 bases). The CDR3 extends over 14 amino acids. CDR1 is MNHEY and CDR2 is SVGAGI in the germline V gene. Between the trimmed V and J ends, which lost 2 bases and 0 bases, there was a span of 7 bases. The CDR3 reads CASSYTGMNTEAFF. CDR3 bases: TGTGCCAGCAGTTACACAGGGATGAACACTGAAGCTTTCTTT.

The rearrangement joins TRBV5-3 to TRBJ2-5, with D perhaps TRBD2 (6 bases). TRBV5-3 is an ORF; its function is uncertain. Trimming pared 2 bases from V and 2 bases from J, leaving 10 bases between. CDR3 length: 14 residues. CDR3 sequence: CARSFGGEQETQYF. CDR3 DNA: TGTGCCAGAAGCTTCGGGGGAGAGCAAGAGACCCAGTACTTC.

The V call is TRBV15, the J call TRBJ1-1; TRBD1 agrees at 7 bases. CDR1 is LNHNV and CDR2 is YYDKDF in the germline V gene (reference sequence). The J segment lost 2 bases and the V segment lost 3 bases, leaving 3 bases of the junction unmatched. The CDR3 covers 14 residues. The CDR3 loop is CATSRWDSNTEAFF. The CDR3 coding sequence is TGTGCCACCAGCAGGTGGGACAGTAACACTGAAGCTTTCTTT.

The V and J genes are TRBV7-5 and TRBJ2-2; TRBD2 was called by the table and not checked on the DNA. TRBV7-5 is given as a pseudogene. The CDR3 is 19 amino acids. Written as DNA, the CDR3 is TGTGTCAGAAGGTCAAGGGTACGGCTGGCGGGGGGCAACACCGGGGAGCTGTTTTTT. It is translated as CVRRSRVRLAGGNTGELFF.

V usage is TRBV15 and J usage is TRBJ1-4; D is uncertain. Trimming cost V 0 bases and J 8 bases, with 13 bases left between them. CDR1 LNHNV and CDR2 YYDKDF come from the germline V gene (reference sequence). This CDR3 has 15 amino acids. The CDR3 DNA sequence: TGTGCCACCAGCAGAGATGGGAGGGCGGGAGAAAAACTGTTTTTT. Its protein is CATSRDGRAGEKLFF.

The chain combines TRBV18 with TRBJ1-2, with 10 bases lining up with TRBD1. CDR1 KGHSH and CDR2 LQKENI come from the germline V gene. This CDR3 region has 13 residues. V lost 4 bases and J lost 5; bases outside the gene matches: 1. The CDR3 reads CASSQGQGYGYTF. Written as DNA, the CDR3 is TGTGCCAGCTCACAGGGACAGGGGTATGGCTACACCTTC.

V and J are TRBV7-9 and TRBJ2-3, with 11 bases matching TRBD2. V shed 1 base, J shed 5 bases, and the junction held 8 bases outside the gene matches. This CDR3 has 17 amino acids. Germline lookup yields CDR1 SEHNR and CDR2 FQNEAQ (reference sequence). For the CDR3, the DNA is TGTGCCAGCAGCTTAGGGGCTAGCGGGGGGCCCGGAGATACGCAGTATTTT. Translating it yields CASSLGASGGPGDTQYF.

The V gene is TRBV27, the J gene TRBJ1-4; no clear D. The CDR3 contains 16 residues. Per germline, CDR1 MNHEY and CDR2 SMNVEV (reference sequence). Trimming shortened V by 6 bases and J by 8 bases, and 22 bases separated the two germline ends. The CDR3 nucleotides read TGTGCCAGCAGCTCTGGCCGACGGGTCAATGGGGAAAAACTGTTTTTT. Protein: CASSSGRRVNGEKLFF.

The chain combines TRBV9 with TRBJ2-3, with TRBD2 matching 10 bases. The CDR3 loop spans 16 amino acids. The germline V gene encodes CDR1 SGDLS and CDR2 YYNGEE. J gave up 5 bases and V 4 bases, and 10 bases lay outside the gene matches. CDR3 in DNA: TGTGCCAGCAGCCCCACCGGGACTAGCGAGAAAGATACGCAGTATTTT. It yields the protein CASSPTGTSEKDTQYF. The full variable domain, with the rest looked up from reference TRBV9 and TRBJ2-3, is DSGVTQTPKHLITATGQRVTLRCSPRSGDLSVYWYQQSLDQGLQFLIQYYNGEERAKGNILERFSAQQFPDLHSELNLSSLELGDSALYFCASSPTGTSEKDTQYFGPGTRLTVL.

The rearrangement uses TRBV27 and TRBJ2-5; the D gene is possibly TRBD1 (6 bases). V lost 6 bases and J 2 bases, leaving 16 bases between the germline ends. The germline V gene encodes CDR1 MNHEY and CDR2 SMNVEV (reference sequence). CDR3 length equals 15 residues. The CDR3 coding sequence is TGTGCCAGCAGATTGGGGCAGGGGTATCAAGAGACCCAGTACTTC. As protein: CASRLGQGYQETQYF.

V and J are TRBV5-5 and TRBJ2-3, with 7 bases aligning to TRBD1. Trimming took 4 bases from V and 5 from J; bases not matched to a gene: 7. Germline CDR1 is SGHKS and CDR2 is YYEKEE (reference sequence). This CDR3 contains 14 residues. CDR3 in amino acids: CASSAGTAQDTQYF. The CDR3 coding sequence is TGTGCCAGCAGCGCTGGGACAGCCCAAGATACGCAGTATTTT. The full variable domain, rest sourced from reference TRBV5-5 and TRBJ2-3, is DAGVTQSPTHLIKTRGQQVTLRCSPISGHKSVSWYQQVLGQGPQFIFQYYEKEERGRGNFPDRFSARQFPNYSSELNVNALLLGDSALYLCASSAGTAQDTQYFGPGTRLTVL.

This rearrangement joins TRBV2 to TRBJ2-2; 7 bases map to TRBD2. This CDR3 has 18 amino acids. With V trimmed by 0 bases and J by 0 bases, 7 bases remained unmatched. Per the germline V gene, CDR1 is SNHLY and CDR2 is FYNNEI. CDR3 protein: CASSEALLAGANTGELFF. The CDR3 DNA reads as TGTGCCAGCAGTGAAGCGCTTCTTGCGGGGGCGAACACCGGGGAGCTGTTTTTT.

The gene calls are TRBV29-1 and TRBJ1-2, with D possibly TRBD1 on 5 matching bases. The CDR3 sequence is 13 residues long. Trimming took off 0 bases at V and 8 bases at J, with 13 bases between the two ends. Germline V gives CDR1 SQVTM, CDR2 ANQGSEA. In DNA form, the CDR3 reads TGCAGCGTTGAAGATCTTCAGGGCGGCGGCTACACCTTC. Residues: CSVEDLQGGGYTF. Filled out from reference TRBV29-1 and TRBJ1-2, the complete variable domain reads SAVISQKPSRDICQRGTSLTIQCQVDSQVTMMFWYRQQPGQSLTLIATANQGSEATYESGFVIDKFPISRPNLTFSTLTVSNMSPEDSSIYLCSVEDLQGGGYTFGSGTRLTVV.

CDR3 residues: CASSLTGNEQFF. The CDR3 bases are TGTGCCAGCAGTTTGACGGGCAATGAGCAGTTCTTC. V usage is TRBV5-4 and J usage is TRBJ2-1; D is unresolved. Trimming removed 5 bases at V and 6 bases at J, with 9 bases between. CDR1 SGHNT and CDR2 YYREEE come from the germline V gene (reference sequence). The CDR3 consists of 12 residues.

The V call is TRBV11-2, the J call TRBJ1-6; D is possibly TRBD1 (6 bases). The ends were cut back, 1 base at V and 9 bases at J, with 16 bases in the middle. Per the germline V gene, CDR1 is SGHAT and CDR2 is FQNNGV. The CDR3 length is 16 residues. The CDR3 region has the DNA TGTGCCAGCAGCTTAGTGAGGGGGGGTGTGAGTTCACCCCTCCACTTT. This encodes CASSLVRGGVSSPLHF.